Below are 27 T cell receptor beta chains sequenced from a single sample in a study of T cells after yellow fever vaccination. A single record per CDR3 protein comes from TCRdb applying MiXCR to the 5' RACE reads. The repertoire holds about 220,000 distinct CDR3 sequences, with more than 6.5% as singletons. The material was CD4+ T cells sorted from PBMCs, obtained on the day of the yellow fever booster vaccination. These receptor sequences come from a young man who received the YFV17D yellow fever vaccine.

This clonotype was picked up a small number of times. The chain uses TRBV7-2 and TRBJ2-5; no clear D. In germline, CDR1 is SGHTA, CDR2 FQGNSA. The CDR3 spans 15 residues. V lost 2 bases and J lost 2, with 12 bases in between. Here the CDR3 DNA reads TGTGCCAGCAGCTTAAAGGGTGACTTGCAAGAGACCCAGTACTTC. Translating it yields CASSLKGDLQETQYF.

This clonotype was counted ten times or more. This rearrangement joins TRBV6-5 to TRBJ2-3, with 8 bases aligning to TRBD1. Germline loops: CDR1 MNHEY, CDR2 SVGAGI. The CDR3 sequence is 17 residues long. V gave up 4 bases and J gave up 3 bases; unmatched junction bases: 12. The CDR3 region has the DNA TGTGCCAGCAGTTGGCGATACAGGGGGGCGAGGACAGATACGCAGTATTTT. This sequence encodes CASSWRYRGARTDTQYF.

In this sample, this clonotype turned up many times. This chain connects TRBV12-3 or TRBV12-4 to TRBJ1-1, with D unresolved. The CDR3 covers 13 residues. Between the trimmed V and J ends, which lost 6 bases and 10 bases, there was a span of 18 bases. This chain's CDR3 is CASSHRGRVRAFF. As DNA, the CDR3 is TGTGCCAGCAGCCATAGAGGTCGGGTACGAGCTTTCTTT.

This clonotype showed up just a few times. The chain couples TRBV18 to TRBJ1-5, with TRBD1 as a possible D gene (6 bases). Germline-derived CDR1 and CDR2 are KGHSH and LQKENI. The length of the CDR3 is 14 residues. Between the trimmed V and J ends, which lost 2 bases and 5 bases, there was a span of 10 bases. The CDR3 loop reads CASSPAGADQPQHF. The CDR3 DNA reads TGTGCCAGCTCACCAGCAGGGGCCGATCAGCCCCAGCATTTT.

About this clonotype itself: This may be a read error: a much more frequent sequence differs by one nucleotide. This chain links TRBV6-1 with TRBJ1-3; D is undetermined. Germline CDR1 and CDR2: MNHNS and SASEGT. V was cut by 7 bases and J by 6 bases, with 13 bases left in between. The length of the CDR3 is 13 residues. The CDR3 reads CASTGLYENTIYF. As DNA, the CDR3 is TGTGCCAGCACAGGTCTTTATGAAAACACCATATATTTT.

This clonotype was counted ten times or more. The rearrangement links TRBV7-9 to TRBJ1-1, with D perhaps matching TRBD1 (5 bases). Germline CDR1 reads SEHNR; CDR2 reads FQNEAQ (reference sequence). This CDR3 region has 16 residues. Trimming left V 5 bases short and J 6 bases short, with 22 bases between. The CDR3 reads CASSLMGGSVLSEAFF. The DNA of the CDR3 is TGTGCCAGCAGCCTCATGGGGGGATCGGTACTATCTGAAGCTTTCTTT.

This clonotype was detected ten times or more. The chain employs TRBV4-3 and TRBJ1-1; no clear D gene. CDR3 length: 14 amino acids. Trimming took 0 bases from V and 5 from J, leaving 10 bases between them. Germline V gene data show CDR1 as LGHNA and CDR2 as YSLEER. The CDR3 sequence is CASSQDSRVTEAFF. DNA for the CDR3: TGCGCCAGCAGCCAAGATAGTAGGGTGACTGAAGCTTTCTTT.

This clonotype was detected many times. The V gene is TRBV10-3, the J gene TRBJ2-1; TRBD1 matches 11 bases. With 6 bases clipped from V and 4 bases from J, the junction kept 2 bases outside the gene matches. The CDR3 has 14 amino acids. From germline, CDR1 is ENHRY and CDR2 SYGVKD. CDR3 protein: CAISGTGGYNEQFF. The CDR3 DNA reads TGTGCCATCAGCGGGACAGGGGGTTACAATGAGCAGTTCTTC.

This clonotype was counted between two and nine times. CDR3 coding DNA: TGTGCCTGGAGGGAGAACTTGAACACTGAAGCTTTCTTT. Protein: CAWRENLNTEAFF. The V gene is TRBV30, the J gene TRBJ1-1, with D uncertain. This CDR3 has 13 amino acids. Germline values: CDR1 GTSNPN, CDR2 SVGIG (reference sequence). V dropped 3 bases and J dropped 0 bases, with 8 bases sitting between them.

V usage is TRBV29-1 and J usage is TRBJ2-3, with no clear D. V gave up 3 bases and J gave up 7 bases, with 11 bases separating them. The germline gives CDR1 SQVTM, CDR2 ANQGSEA. This CDR3 spans 12 amino acids. Here the CDR3 DNA reads TGCAGCGTTGACGACCGCCTTTATACGCAGTATTTT. It translates to CSVDDRLYTQYF.

This clonotype was seen at least ten times. This chain uses TRBV20-1 with TRBJ1-5; 8 bases fit TRBD1. With 2 bases clipped from V and 6 bases from J, the junction kept 6 bases outside the gene matches. Germline V gene sequence: CDR1 DFQATT, CDR2 SNEGSKA (reference sequence). The CDR3 consists of 14 residues. CDR3 bases: TGCAGTGCTAGACGAGGACAGGGCACTCAGCCCCAGCATTTT. Translated, it gives CSARRGQGTQPQHF.

This clonotype was observed a few times. The chain joins TRBV11-1 to TRBJ2-1, with D perhaps matching TRBD2 (7 bases). V gave up 5 bases and J gave up 6 bases, with 29 bases separating them. This CDR3 has 19 residues. Germline loops: CDR1 SGHAT, CDR2 FQDESV (reference sequence). The CDR3 region is CASSPSRRWGGSVFNEQFF. CDR3 coding DNA: TGTGCCAGCAGCCCAAGCAGAAGGTGGGGGGGCAGCGTGTTCAATGAGCAGTTCTTC. Full variable domain (missing parts from reference TRBV11-1 and TRBJ2-1): EAEVAQSPRYKITEKSQAVAFWCDPISGHATLYWYRQILGQGPELLVQFQDESVVDDSQLPKDRFSAERLKGVDSTLKIQPAELGDSAMYLCASSPSRRWGGSVFNEQFFGPGTRLTVL.

This chain joins TRBV7-8 and TRBJ1-4; D possibly corresponds to TRBD1 (5 bases). Germline V CDR1 and CDR2: SGHVS, FQNEAQ. V lost 2 bases and J 7 bases, leaving 17 bases between the germline ends. The length of the CDR3 is 16 residues. The CDR3 protein is CASSLNFRRETEKLFF. CDR3 DNA sequence: TGTGCCAGCAGCTTAAATTTTCGCAGGGAGACTGAAAAACTGTTTTTT.

The V call is TRBV5-1, the J call TRBJ2-1; possible D gene TRBD2, 5 bases. Germline CDR1 reads SGHRS; CDR2 reads YFSETQ. CDR3 length: 16 amino acids. The ends were cut back, 4 bases at V and 7 bases at J, with 21 bases in the middle. CDR3 sequence (DNA): TGCGCCAGCAGCCAGACCGCGGGTACCCTTGGGAATGAGCAGTTCTTC. Protein product: CASSQTAGTLGNEQFF.

This clonotype was found many times. This chain joins TRBV5-1 and TRBJ2-3; TRBD1 aligns across 8 bases. The J segment lost 6 bases and the V segment lost 7 bases, leaving 10 bases of the junction unmatched. The V gene's germline CDR1 is SGHRS and CDR2 YFSETQ. This CDR3 region has 14 residues. CDR3 in DNA: TGCGCCAGCTATAAAGGACAGGGCTGGGATACGCAGTATTTT. It codes for CASYKGQGWDTQYF.

This clonotype is a singleton in its sample. This sequence joins TRBV16 and TRBJ2-3, with D possibly TRBD2 on 6 matching bases. Trimming left V 4 bases short and J 6 bases short, with 11 bases between. Germline values: CDR1 KGHSY, CDR2 FQNENV. This CDR3 has 13 amino acids. CDR3 coding DNA: TGTGCCAGCAGCCTTCTCGGAGGGGATACGCAGTATTTT. It specifies CASSLLGGDTQYF.

This clonotype was found many times. The rearrangement links TRBV29-1 to TRBJ1-1; perhaps TRBD1 as D (6 bases). Deletions cut 7 bases from V and 0 bases from J, with 12 bases between. The CDR3 is 13 amino acids. Germline CDR1 SQVTM, CDR2 ANQGSEA. The CDR3 nucleotides read TGCAGCGGAACAGGGTTGATGAACACTGAAGCTTTCTTT. Translation gives CSGTGLMNTEAFF.

This clonotype was recorded a few times. J is TRBJ2-7 and V is TRBV27; unclear D gene. Trimming cost V 6 bases and J 7 bases, with 16 bases left between them. The CDR3 runs 13 residues. In germline, CDR1 is MNHEY, CDR2 SMNVEV (reference sequence). The CDR3 is CASSLPGWTEQYF. CDR3 nucleotide sequence: TGTGCCAGCAGCCTCCCCGGTTGGACGGAGCAGTACTTC.

This clonotype was seen at least ten times. The chain uses TRBV24-1 and TRBJ2-1, with TRBD2 matching 11 bases. Germline V gene lookup returns CDR1 KGHDR and CDR2 SFDVKD. The J segment lost 3 bases and the V segment lost 5 bases, leaving 8 bases of the junction unmatched. This CDR3 spans 17 amino acids. CDR3 loop: CATSGISGRASYNEQFF. The CDR3 DNA sequence: TGTGCCACCAGTGGAATTAGCGGGAGGGCCAGCTACAATGAGCAGTTCTTC.

The sample holds many counts of this clonotype. The V call is TRBV7-7, the J call TRBJ2-5; D possibly corresponds to TRBD2 (5 bases). The CDR3 consists of 13 residues. Trimming removed 5 bases at V and 1 base at J, with 8 bases between. Germline V gene data show CDR1 as SSHAT and CDR2 as FNYEAQ (reference sequence). CDR3 amino acids: CASSERVQETQYF. In DNA, the CDR3 is TGTGCCAGCAGCGAGAGGGTCCAAGAGACCCAGTACTTC.

The chain carries TRBV20-1 and TRBJ2-7; TRBD2 aligns across 14 bases. This CDR3 spans 18 amino acids. The trim removed 3 bases at V and 4 bases at J, leaving 14 bases unmatched. Germline V gene data show CDR1 as DFQATT and CDR2 as SNEGSKA (reference sequence). The CDR3: CSASAQPTGTSGRYEQYF. The CDR3 DNA reads TGCAGTGCTAGCGCCCAACCCACCGGGACTAGCGGGAGATACGAGCAGTACTTC.

Worth noting for this clonotype: A much larger clone differs from this one at a single base, so this may be a read error. The CDR3 bases are TGCAGTGCTCAACAGGGGGCGTCGGACTACGAGCAGTACTTC. Residues: CSAQQGASDYEQYF. This chain links TRBV20-1 with TRBJ2-7, with TRBD1 identical over 9 bases. Germline assignment: CDR1 DFQATT and CDR2 SNEGSKA (reference sequence). This CDR3 has 14 residues. V lost 5 bases and J lost 3; bases outside the gene matches: 8.

The CDR3 nucleotides read TGTGCCAGCAGCCTGGGCCCAGGGGGCGCAGGTTATGGCTACACCTTC. Its translation: CASSLGPGGAGYGYTF. This chain joins TRBV5-8 and TRBJ1-2; 8 bases match TRBD1. CDR1 and CDR2 from the germline V gene are SGHTS and YDEGEE. V lost 4 bases to trimming and J lost 5 bases; unmatched junction nucleotides: 13. This CDR3 spans 16 amino acids.

This rearrangement joins TRBV7-2 to TRBJ2-3, with 10 bases lining up with TRBD2. This CDR3 region has 16 residues. Germline V lookup: CDR1 SGHTA, CDR2 FQGNSA. Unmatched junction bases numbered 6, after V lost 5 bases and J lost 1 base. CDR3: CASSMGLAYGTDTQYF. In nucleotides, the CDR3 is TGTGCCAGCAGCATGGGACTAGCGTATGGCACAGATACGCAGTATTTT.

This clonotype was counted a few times. One end of the junction is discordant with germline, which a read error may explain. The chain recombines TRBV20-1 with TRBJ2-3; D is possibly TRBD2 (5 bases). Germline lookup yields CDR1 DFQATT and CDR2 SNEGSKA (reference sequence). This CDR3 is 15 amino acids long. The CDR3 here is CSARVGSEMADTQYF. The CDR3 nucleotides are TGCAGTGCCAGAGTGGGGAGCGAGATGGCGGATACGCAGTATTTT.

This clonotype came up a few times. The V and J genes are TRBV20-1 and TRBJ2-3; D remains unclear. In germline, CDR1 is DFQATT, CDR2 SNEGSKA (reference sequence). The V and J ends lost 0 bases and 3 bases respectively, with 10 bases between them. This CDR3 has 14 amino acids. The CDR3 DNA sequence: TGCAGTGCTAGAGATATAAAGGGAACAGATACGCAGTATTTT. Translating gives CSARDIKGTDTQYF.

This clonotype showed up just a few times. The chain has TRBV14 and TRBJ1-2, with 9 nucleotides matching TRBD1. The V gene's germline CDR1 is SGHDN and CDR2 FVKESK. CDR3 length: 11 amino acids. The CDR3 region is CVTGTGPIYTF. CDR3 in DNA: TGTGTCACCGGGACAGGGCCGATCTACACCTTC. The full variable domain, rest sourced from reference TRBV14 and TRBJ1-2, is EAGVTQFPSHSVIEKGQTVTLRCDPISGHDNLYWYRRVMGKEIKFLLHFVKESKQDESGMPNNRFLAERTGGTYSTLKVQPAELEDSGVYFCVTGTGPIYTFGSGTRLTVV.